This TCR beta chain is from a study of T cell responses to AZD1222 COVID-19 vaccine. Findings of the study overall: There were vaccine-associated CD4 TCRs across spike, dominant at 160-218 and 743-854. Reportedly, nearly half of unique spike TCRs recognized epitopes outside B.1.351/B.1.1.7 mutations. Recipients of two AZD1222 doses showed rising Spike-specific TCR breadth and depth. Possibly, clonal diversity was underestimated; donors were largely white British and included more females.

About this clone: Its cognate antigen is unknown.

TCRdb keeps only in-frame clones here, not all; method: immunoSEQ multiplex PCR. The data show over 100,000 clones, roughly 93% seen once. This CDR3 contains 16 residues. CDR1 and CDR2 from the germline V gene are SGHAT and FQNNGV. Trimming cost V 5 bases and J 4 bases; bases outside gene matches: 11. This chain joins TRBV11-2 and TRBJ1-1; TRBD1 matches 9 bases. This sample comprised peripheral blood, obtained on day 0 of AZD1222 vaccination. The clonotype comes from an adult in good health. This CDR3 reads CASSPSRDRVGTEAFF. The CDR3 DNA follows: TGTGCCAGCAGCCCGTCCCGGGACAGGGTTGGCACTGAAGCTTTCTTT.